A single sample gave rise to the 3 T cell receptor beta chains below, sequenced in a study of spatial heterogeneity in lung cancer. TCRdb re-derived calls from the 5' RACE reads in MiXCR, one entry per CDR3 protein. The data show some 85,000 distinct CDR3 sequences, around 21% seen once. The time point: sample taken at primary tumor resection. In each case, whole RNA from tumor, nontumor lung or frozen PBMC was sequenced unsorted. This material consisted of PBMCs, taken at surgery. The receptors were gathered from a male donor with early-stage non-small cell lung cancer.

In this sample, this clonotype turned up many times. The chain links TRBV20-1 to TRBJ2-3; tentative D call: TRBD1 (7 bases). Trimming pared 6 bases from V and 0 bases from J, leaving 13 bases between. CDR1 is DFQATT and CDR2 is SNEGSKA in the germline V gene (reference sequence). The CDR3 totals 14 residues. The CDR3 reads CSAEGQISTDTQYF. CDR3 DNA sequence: TGCAGTGCGGAGGGACAGATCAGCACAGATACGCAGTATTTT.

As regards this clonotype: This CDR3 is missing its conserved last phenylalanine or tryptophan, likely due to a read error. The chain combines TRBV7-2 with TRBJ2-1; either TRBD1 or TRBD2 may supply D (6 bases each). The CDR3 has 14 amino acids. V dropped 5 bases and J dropped 4 bases, with 12 bases sitting between them. CDR1 is SGHTA and CDR2 is FQGNSA in the germline V gene. CDR3 residues: CASSLPGAYNEQFI. CDR3 bases: TGTGCCAGCAGCCTCCCGGGGGCGTACAATGAGCAGTTCATC.

In this sample, this clonotype turned up many times. The genes are TRBV12-3 or TRBV12-4 and TRBJ2-7; D gene uncertain. Trimming pared 1 base from V and 3 bases from J, leaving 10 bases between. The CDR3 is 14 residues long. The CDR3 DNA follows: TGTGCCAGCAGTTTAGGGCAGACCTTCTACGAGCAGTACTTC. It yields the protein CASSLGQTFYEQYF.